This record covers a single T cell receptor beta chain. These data originate in a study of blood T cell repertoires in COVID-19. Study overall: Acute and convalescent COVID-19 samples came from the United States, Italy and Spain. T cells, B-cell-depleted T cells, or PBMCs provided the cDNA or gDNA that served as material.

The protocol was immunoSEQ multiplex PCR, while the TCRdb copy is restricted to in-frame clones and leaves out a portion. The sample records 250,000 to 350,000 clones, 70% to 90% being singletons. The CDR3 has 17 amino acids. The V gene's germline CDR1 is LGHNT and CDR2 FRNRAP. V lost 0 bases, J lost 7 bases, and 14 bases stayed unmatched. Sequencing input: peripheral blood. This receptor was obtained from a woman aged 25 to 39 with active or convalescent COVID-19. V is TRBV12-5 and J is TRBJ1-1; 7 positions agree with TRBD1. The CDR3 reads CASGLVRSGTVVNEAFF. In nucleotides, the CDR3 is TGTGCTAGTGGTTTGGTAAGGTCAGGGACAGTTGTAAATGAAGCTTTCTTT.